Presented here are 22 T cell receptor beta chains from one specimen sequenced in a study of early T cells in non-severe SARS-CoV-2 infection. TCRdb re-called the 5' RACE reads with MiXCR, one entry per CDR3 protein. Of tens of thousands of distinct CDR3 sequences detected, around an eighth appear once; the ten largest clones hold around 5%. The sequenced sample consisted of whole blood. The receptor set was obtained from an adult who was a healthcare worker with PCR-confirmed SARS-CoV-2 infection or an uninfected control (not recorded which).

The CDR3 reads CASSAHGAGSGANVLTF. CDR3 DNA: TGTGCCAGCAGCGCGCACGGGGCGGGATCTGGGGCCAACGTCCTGACTTTC. This chain connects TRBV9 to TRBJ2-6, with D possibly being TRBD2 (6 bases). Germline V gene lookup returns CDR1 SGDLS and CDR2 YYNGEE. The CDR3 has 17 residues. V shed 3 bases and J shed 1 base, with 14 bases lying between them.

For the CDR3, the DNA is TGTGCCAGCTCAGAGCGGGAGGGCTCCTACGAGCAGTACTTC. Translated, it gives CASSEREGSYEQYF. J is TRBJ2-7 and V is TRBV18; 10 bases agree with TRBD2. CDR1 is KGHSH, CDR2 LQKENI, per germline. After removal of 5 bases from V and 0 bases from J, the junction contained 1 base not matched to a gene. CDR3 length: 14 amino acids. Variable domain in full (rest from reference TRBV18 and TRBJ2-7): NAGVMQNPRHLVRRRGQEARLRCSPMKGHSHVYWYRQLPEEGLKFMVYLQKENIIDESGMPKERFSAEFPKEGPSILRIQQVVRGDSAAYFCASSEREGSYEQYFGPGTRLTVT.

A few counts support this clonotype. This CDR3 is CASSGSSYEQYF. In DNA, the CDR3 is TGTGCCAGCAGCGGGAGCTCCTACGAGCAGTACTTC. The V gene is TRBV5-4, the J gene TRBJ2-7; weak D call: TRBD2 (5 bases). Germline CDR1 reads SGHNT; CDR2 reads YYREEE (reference sequence). Trimming removed 4 bases from V and 0 bases from J, with 5 bases in between. The CDR3 length is 12 residues.

This clonotype has just a few counts. The chain recombines TRBV12-3 or TRBV12-4 with TRBJ2-7; 9 bases match TRBD1. V shed 5 bases and J 3 bases; nucleotides not matched to a gene: 8. This CDR3 contains 15 residues. The CDR3 bases are TGTGCCAGCAGTCTGGGACAGGGAAGATACTACGAGCAGTACTTC. Its translation is CASSLGQGRYYEQYF.

This clonotype has more than one count but fewer than ten. The V gene is TRBV29-1, the J gene TRBJ2-4; D is unclear. CDR1 is SQVTM and CDR2 is ANQGSEA in the germline V gene. The CDR3 sequence is 10 residues long. The V gene lost 4 bases and the J gene lost 7 bases, with 5 bases spanning the gap. DNA of the CDR3: TGCAGCGTTGTCGCGAACATTCAGTACTTC. Translation: CSVVANIQYF.

This clonotype was picked up a small number of times. J is TRBJ2-7 and V is TRBV19; a weak D match, TRBD1 (6 bases). CDR3 length: 14 amino acids. The germline V gene encodes CDR1 LNHDA and CDR2 SQIVND (reference sequence). The V gene lost 3 bases and the J gene lost 2 bases, with 11 bases spanning the gap. The CDR3 protein is CASSIRQEPYEQYF. For the CDR3, the DNA is TGTGCCAGTAGTATTCGACAGGAGCCCTACGAGCAGTACTTC.

This clonotype was seen a few times. This chain uses TRBV12-3 or TRBV12-4 with TRBJ1-1, with a possible D match to TRBD1 (5 bases). Between the trimmed V and J ends, which lost 6 bases and 7 bases, there was a span of 15 bases. There are 13 residues in the CDR3. CDR3 in amino acids: CASSPTGAVEAFF. The CDR3 DNA reads as TGTGCCAGCAGCCCCACTGGGGCCGTTGAAGCTTTCTTT.

The table lists this clonotype with a few counts. The chain joins TRBV7-2 to TRBJ2-3; a weak D match, TRBD1 (6 bases). Germline assignment: CDR1 SGHTA and CDR2 FQGNSA. Trimming stripped 8 bases from V and 1 base from J, with 10 bases between. The CDR3 covers 13 residues. The CDR3 bases are TGTGCCAGCCACAAGGGGGGCACAGATACGCAGTATTTT. Amino acid sequence: CASHKGGTDTQYF. Filled out from reference TRBV7-2 and TRBJ2-3, the complete variable domain reads GAGVSQSPSNKVTEKGKDVELRCDPISGHTALYWYRQSLGQGLEFLIYFQGNSAPDKSGLPSDRFSAERTGGSVSTLTIQRTQQEDSAVYLCASHKGGTDTQYFGPGTRLTVL.

This chain connects TRBV5-1 to TRBJ1-2, with D possibly being TRBD1 (5 bases). The V and J ends lost 0 bases and 4 bases respectively, with 10 bases between them. The CDR3 has 14 amino acids. Germline CDR1 is SGHRS and CDR2 is YFSETQ. The CDR3 region has the DNA TGCGCCAGCAGCTTGGATTATGACAGCTATGGCTACACCTTC. Protein: CASSLDYDSYGYTF.

This clonotype was counted only a few times. This chain links TRBV5-8 with TRBJ2-1, with D perhaps matching TRBD1 (6 bases). Deletions cut 0 bases from V and 5 bases from J, with 9 bases between. CDR3 length equals 14 residues. The germline CDR1 and CDR2 sequences are SGHTS and YDEGEE. The CDR3 sequence is CASSLGGRNNEQFF. CDR3 coding DNA: TGTGCCAGCAGCTTGGGGGGGCGCAACAATGAGCAGTTCTTC.

The CDR3 here is CASSPRENVFEQYF. The CDR3 bases are TGTGCCAGCAGCCCCCGGGAGAATGTCTTCGAGCAGTACTTC. The chain carries TRBV7-6 and TRBJ2-7, with a tentative D call TRBD2 (6 bases). The CDR3 consists of 14 residues. V lost 5 bases and J lost 6, with 17 bases in between. Germline V gene data show CDR1 as SGHVS and CDR2 as FNYEAQ.

V gene TRBV29-1 combines with J gene TRBJ2-1; D remains ambiguous. Trimming cost V 7 bases and J 1 base, with 11 bases left between them. The length of the CDR3 is 13 residues. CDR1 SQVTM and CDR2 ANQGSEA come from the germline V gene. CDR3 nucleotides: TGCAGCGCGCGTGCCAATTCCTACAATGAGCAGTTCTTC. Amino acids: CSARANSYNEQFF.

This clonotype was detected a few times. The V call is TRBV7-2, the J call TRBJ2-1, with 11 bases lining up with TRBD2. The CDR3 covers 15 residues. V trimming: 2 bases; J trimming: 10 bases; junction bases outside the gene matches: 7. Germline lookup yields CDR1 SGHTA and CDR2 FQGNSA. The CDR3 here is CASSLSTGTSGEQFF. The CDR3 nucleotides read TGTGCCAGCAGCTTATCGACCGGGACTAGCGGAGAGCAGTTCTTC.

This clonotype is classed as medium-sized. The chain couples TRBV18 to TRBJ2-3, with unresolved D. The CDR3 is 12 residues long. V lost 3 bases and J 5 bases, leaving 6 bases between the germline ends. Germline CDR1 KGHSH, CDR2 LQKENI. CDR3 DNA sequence: TGTGCCAGCTCACCTTCACAAGATACGCAGTATTTT. Protein: CASSPSQDTQYF.

This clonotype showed up many times. The chain combines TRBV28 with TRBJ2-5; D is ambiguous. There are 11 residues in the CDR3. Trimming pared 3 bases from V and 2 bases from J, leaving 1 base between. Germline V lookup: CDR1 MDHEN, CDR2 SYDVKM. In DNA, the CDR3 is TGTGCCAGCAGTTTGCAAGAGACCCAGTACTTC. Residues: CASSLQETQYF.

This clonotype has ten or more counts. This rearrangement joins TRBV5-5 to TRBJ1-1; TRBD1 might be the D (5 bases). Trimming cost V 0 bases and J 7 bases, with 16 bases left between them. The CDR3 is 15 residues long. Germline V gene lookup returns CDR1 SGHKS and CDR2 YYEKEE (reference sequence). CDR3 nucleotides: TGTGCCAGCAGCTTGGCCGGTGGGGACTTGGGTGAAGCTTTCTTT. Translation gives CASSLAGGDLGEAFF.

The V and J genes are TRBV18 and TRBJ2-6; D not certain. Germline CDR1 KGHSH, CDR2 LQKENI. V dropped 3 bases and J dropped 0 bases, with 9 bases sitting between them. The CDR3 contains 16 residues. In DNA, the CDR3 is TGTGCCAGCTCACCTTACAGATTCTCTGGGGCCAACGTCCTGACTTTC. This translates into CASSPYRFSGANVLTF.

This clonotype showed up just a few times. The CDR3 loop is CASSGGLALHTQYF. The CDR3 DNA sequence: TGTGCCAGCAGCGGCGGACTAGCACTCCATACGCAGTATTTT. V and J are TRBV11-2 and TRBJ2-3; 8 nucleotides line up with TRBD2. CDR3 size: 14 residues. With V trimmed by 5 bases and J by 7 bases, 8 bases remained unmatched. CDR1 and CDR2 from the germline V gene are SGHAT and FQNNGV.

This clonotype was counted between two and nine times. The CDR3 loop reads CSAEWTGRNEQFF. CDR3 bases: TGCAGCGCCGAATGGACAGGAAGGAATGAGCAGTTCTTC. The chain links TRBV29-1 to TRBJ2-1; 7 bases fit TRBD1. The CDR3 totals 13 residues. CDR1 SQVTM and CDR2 ANQGSEA come from the germline V gene. Germline trimming cut 7 bases from V and 7 bases from J; bases unmatched to any gene: 10.

This clonotype was picked up a small number of times. The chain is built from TRBV3-1 and TRBJ2-7; D assignment may be TRBD1 or TRBD2 (5 bases each). The germline V gene encodes CDR1 LGHDT and CDR2 YNNKEL (reference sequence). The CDR3 is 13 residues long. The V and J ends lost 1 base and 6 bases respectively, with 10 bases between them. CDR3 sequence (DNA): TGTGCCAGCAGCCAAGCTGGGGGTGCCGAGCAGTACTTC. It translates to CASSQAGGAEQYF.

V usage is TRBV29-1 and J usage is TRBJ1-1; no clear D. V lost 3 bases and J 10 bases, leaving 12 bases between the germline ends. CDR1 is SQVTM and CDR2 is ANQGSEA in the germline V gene. The CDR3 totals 11 residues. The CDR3 loop is CSVDKTSRAFF. The CDR3 coding sequence is TGCAGCGTTGACAAGACGTCTCGAGCTTTCTTT.

The V gene is TRBV6-2 or TRBV6-3, the J gene TRBJ2-2; D is unclear. V was pared by 4 bases and J by 4 bases, with 7 bases between. This CDR3 has 13 residues. Germline-derived CDR1 and CDR2 are MNHEY and SVGEGT. This CDR3 reads CASSFSSTGELFF. The CDR3 nucleotides are TGTGCCAGCAGTTTTAGCTCCACCGGGGAGCTGTTTTTT.